These 16 T cell receptor beta chains originate from one sample sequenced in a study of T cell responses to AZD1222 COVID-19 vaccine. TCRdb's table, derived via immunoSEQ multiplex PCR, lists solely in-frame clones and lacks some. This repertoire shows 110,000 or so clones, about 88% found once; its top ten account for more than 15%. The material sequenced was peripheral blood, taken on day 0 of AZD1222 vaccination. The receptors stem from an adult in good health.

The V and J genes are TRBV7-9 and TRBJ1-2; D is undetermined. V shed 0 bases and J shed 6 bases, with 8 bases lying between them. CDR1 SEHNR and CDR2 FQNEAQ come from the germline V gene (reference sequence). CDR3 length equals 13 residues. CDR3 nucleotides: TGTGCCAGCAGCTTAGCGCCCGGACATGGCTACACCTTC. As protein: CASSLAPGHGYTF.

In this sample, this clone turned up once. This chain connects TRBV2 to TRBJ1-6; D remains unclear. Germline-derived CDR1 and CDR2 are SNHLY and FYNNEI. The V gene lost 1 base and the J gene lost 10 bases, with 14 bases spanning the gap. The CDR3 runs to 15 residues. CDR3 amino acids: CASSEGGLTDSPLHF. For the CDR3, the DNA is TGTGCCAGCAGTGAAGGCGGGTTGACTGACTCACCCCTCCACTTT.

The V gene is TRBV24-1, the J gene TRBJ1-5; 8 bases match TRBD1. Trimming took 5 bases from V and 2 from J; bases not matched to a gene: 7. The CDR3 is 16 amino acids. CDR1 is KGHDR and CDR2 is SFDVKD in the germline V gene. This CDR3 is CATSAAGTGGNQPQHF. CDR3 sequence (DNA): TGTGCCACCAGTGCCGCGGGGACAGGCGGCAATCAGCCCCAGCATTTT.

This rearrangement joins TRBV11-2 to TRBJ1-2, with D perhaps matching TRBD1 (6 bases). In germline, CDR1 is SGHAT, CDR2 FQNNGV. This CDR3 spans 14 amino acids. Trimming took off 7 bases at V and 7 bases at J, with 19 bases between the two ends. For the CDR3, the DNA is TGTGCCAGCACCGCGACAGGACCGACGGGTGGCTACACCTTC. It codes for CASTATGPTGGYTF.

This clone was recorded a few times. The chain is built from TRBV10-3 and TRBJ1-1; D is ambiguous. Deletions cut 0 bases from V and 4 bases from J, with 6 bases between. CDR1 and CDR2 (germline): ENHRY, SYGVKD. CDR3 size: 13 residues. The CDR3 is CAISESSATEAFF. The CDR3 bases are TGTGCCATCAGTGAGTCTTCTGCCACTGAAGCTTTCTTT.

This clone was seen once. The chain carries TRBV19 and TRBJ1-2, with D possibly TRBD1 on 6 matching bases. Germline lookup yields CDR1 LNHDA and CDR2 SQIVND (reference sequence). The CDR3 has 15 amino acids. Trimming removed 6 bases from V and 4 bases from J, with 18 bases in between. CDR3 coding DNA: TGTGCCAGTAGCCAAGTAGGGGGGGCCGCCTATGGCTACACCTTC. Protein sequence: CASSQVGGAAYGYTF.

The V call is TRBV2, the J call TRBJ1-2, with D unresolved. Trimming cost V 6 bases and J 5 bases, with 13 bases left between them. CDR3 size: 13 residues. Germline V gene lookup returns CDR1 SNHLY and CDR2 FYNNEI. CDR3 DNA: TGTGCCAGCAGCCGTGAGTCGGGGTATGGCTACACCTTC. Amino acid sequence: CASSRESGYGYTF.

The V call is TRBV6-5, the J call TRBJ1-1; a possible D gene is TRBD1 (6 bases). Trimming cost V 0 bases and J 4 bases, with 15 bases left between them. Germline values: CDR1 MNHEY, CDR2 SVGAGI. This CDR3 is built from 16 residues. The DNA for the CDR3 is TGTGCCAGCAGTTACTCTACCGTGGGGGCAGGCACTGAAGCTTTCTTT. This codes for CASSYSTVGAGTEAFF.

The J gene is TRBJ1-5, the V gene TRBV29-1; D is unclear. V shed 4 bases and J shed 2 bases, with 12 bases lying between them. CDR3 size: 14 residues. Per germline, CDR1 SQVTM and CDR2 ANQGSEA. CDR3 in amino acids: CSVAASSGNQPQHF. The CDR3 DNA reads TGCAGCGTTGCTGCTAGCAGTGGCAATCAGCCCCAGCATTTT.

CDR3 in DNA: TGTGCCAGCAGCTTAGACACGCCGACCCAGTACTTC. Translated: CASSLDTPTQYF. This chain links TRBV7-9 with TRBJ2-5, with D uncertain. Trimming took off 1 base at V and 7 bases at J, with 7 bases between the two ends. The germline gives CDR1 SEHNR, CDR2 FQNEAQ (reference sequence). This CDR3 is 12 amino acids long.

This chain uses TRBV28 with TRBJ1-5, with D possibly matching TRBD1 (5 bases). Germline loops: CDR1 MDHEN, CDR2 SYDVKM. This CDR3 is 16 amino acids long. V gave up 3 bases and J gave up 1 base, with 13 bases separating them. CDR3 amino acids: CASSFWGTLSNQPQHF. Here the CDR3 DNA reads TGTGCCAGCAGTTTTTGGGGCACCCTCAGCAATCAGCCCCAGCATTTT.

J is TRBJ1-5 and V is TRBV7-9; the match to TRBD1 covers 7 bases. CDR1 and CDR2 from the germline V gene are SEHNR and FQNEAQ (reference sequence). V trimming: 5 bases; J trimming: 4 bases; junction bases outside the gene matches: 8. There are 15 residues in the CDR3. Written as DNA, the CDR3 is TGTGCCAGCAGCATCGAAGGGACAGCTAATCAGCCCCAGCATTTT. Its protein product is CASSIEGTANQPQHF.

This chain connects TRBV11-3 to TRBJ1-1; D unclear. This CDR3 region has 14 residues. The V and J ends lost 1 base and 0 bases respectively, with 6 bases between them. CDR1 is SGHNT, CDR2 YENEEA, per germline. CDR3 residues: CASSLAHMNTEAFF. Here the CDR3 DNA reads TGTGCCAGCAGCTTAGCCCATATGAACACTGAAGCTTTCTTT. The full variable domain, in which reference TRBV11-3 and TRBJ1-1 provide the parts outside the CDR3, is EAGVVQSPRYKIIEKKQPVAFWCNPISGHNTLYWYLQNLGQGPELLIRYENEEAVDDSQLPKDRFSAERLKGVDSTLKIQPAELGDSAVYLCASSLAHMNTEAFFGQGTRLTVV.

The chain combines TRBV6-2 or TRBV6-3 with TRBJ2-1; D is perhaps TRBD1 or TRBD2 (5 bases each). The CDR3 is 13 amino acids. The V gene lost 2 bases and the J gene lost 9 bases, with 11 bases spanning the gap. CDR1 is MNHEY and CDR2 is SVGEGT in the germline V gene. CDR3 nucleotide sequence: TGTGCCAGCAGTTACGCAGGGAGAGTTGAGCAGTTCTTC. Translation gives CASSYAGRVEQFF.

This CDR3 reads CASSITGNQPQHF. The CDR3 DNA reads TGTGCCAGTAGTATTACGGGGAATCAGCCCCAGCATTTT. The rearrangement uses TRBV19 and TRBJ1-5; D is ambiguous. Trimming shortened V by 3 bases and J by 4 bases, and 7 bases separated the two germline ends. Per the germline V gene, CDR1 is LNHDA and CDR2 is SQIVND (reference sequence). This CDR3 spans 13 amino acids.

About this clone: Other DNA sequences in this sample translate to the same CDR3. V and J are TRBV19 and TRBJ2-1, with D perhaps TRBD2 (6 bases). Germline-derived CDR1 and CDR2 are LNHDA and SQIVND (reference sequence). This CDR3 region has 15 residues. The V and J ends lost 3 bases and 0 bases respectively, with 9 bases between them. CDR3 in amino acids: CASSISGSSYNEQFF. The CDR3 DNA is TGTGCCAGTAGTATTAGCGGAAGCTCCTACAATGAGCAGTTCTTC.